The 4 T cell receptor beta chains given below trace back to one sample, sequenced in a study of cytomegalovirus exposure and HLA in healthy donors. In the PCR, 60 Vbeta and 13 Jbeta primers were used. Repertoires were generated with immunoSEQ multiplex PCR, while TCRdb's copy carries only in-frame clones and drops some. This sample's clone table lists around 100,000 clones. The sample was PBMCs. Source of these receptors: a man aged 40-50 years in good health and CMV-seropositive.

The chain is built from TRBV5-6 and TRBJ1-5, with D perhaps TRBD1 (6 bases). The CDR3 covers 16 residues. Trimming pared 0 bases from V and 0 bases from J, leaving 10 bases between. CDR1 is SGHDT and CDR2 is YYEEEE in the germline V gene. The CDR3 region is CASSLASGASNQPQHF. In DNA form, the CDR3 reads TGTGCCAGCAGCTTGGCATCAGGGGCTAGCAATCAGCCCCAGCATTTT. The complete variable domain, with remaining parts taken from reference TRBV5-6 and TRBJ1-5, reads DAGVTQSPTHLIKTRGQQVTLRCSPKSGHDTVSWYQQALGQGPQFIFQYYEEEERQRGNFPDRFSGHQFPNYSSELNVNALLLGDSALYLCASSLASGASNQPQHFGDGTRLSIL.

The J gene is TRBJ2-5, the V gene TRBV28; the match to TRBD2 covers 10 bases. The tail of the sequence fits TRBJ2-7 better, so the J call may be wrong. Germline CDR1 and CDR2: MDHEN and SYDVKM. The length of the CDR3 is 17 residues. CDR3 region: CASSSPGSSGRRYEQYF. The CDR3 bases are TGTGCCAGCAGTTCCCCCGGAAGTAGCGGGAGGAGATACGAGCAGTACTTC.

The gene calls are TRBV6-5 and TRBJ2-4; 10 bases fit TRBD2. Germline CDR1 reads MNHEY; CDR2 reads SVGAGI. The trim removed 6 bases at V and 2 bases at J, leaving 4 bases unmatched. The CDR3 is 15 amino acids. The CDR3 protein is CASSQAGGPKNIQYF. In DNA, the CDR3 is TGTGCCAGCAGCCAAGCGGGAGGGCCCAAAAACATTCAGTACTTC.

The J gene is TRBJ2-1, the V gene TRBV5-6; tentative D call: TRBD1 (6 bases). The CDR3 totals 13 residues. Germline loops: CDR1 SGHDT, CDR2 YYEEEE. The germline V and J ends were trimmed by 1 base and 8 bases, with 10 bases remaining between them. The chain's CDR3 is CASSLTGIYEQFF. CDR3 DNA sequence: TGTGCCAGCAGCTTGACAGGGATCTATGAGCAGTTCTTC.